The table lists the clone carrying this TCR beta chain with a count of one. Its antigen remains unidentified. Trimming removed 3 bases from V and 7 bases from J; junction bases left unmatched: 4. CDR1 is MNHEY and CDR2 is SMNVEV in the germline V gene (reference sequence). This CDR3 has 14 residues. This specimen belongs to a study of cytomegalovirus exposure and HLA in healthy donors. The wider study: Across 350 to 500 genotyped donors, approximately 81% landed in the Caucasian-associated ancestry cluster. General observations from the study: Several of the most significant clusters were apparently associated with common viral pathogens in a later analysis.

This PCR relied on a set of 60 Vbeta primers and 13 Jbeta primers. Produced via immunoSEQ multiplex PCR; TCRdb's table is partial and in-frame only. Here the sample spans around 93,000 clones, 82% being singletons. Sequenced input: PBMCs. This clonotype originated in a middle-aged man in good health and CMV-seronegative. The chain uses TRBV27 and TRBJ2-2; 8 bases are a match to TRBD2. The CDR3 loop reads CASSFRGGDGELFF. In DNA, the CDR3 is TGTGCCAGCAGTTTCCGGGGGGGTGACGGGGAGCTGTTTTTT.